This entry features one TCR beta chain sequence. Its antigen is currently unknown. Conversion of TCR transcripts into cDNA relied on 5'RACE template switching, which added a universal primer site and UMIs. TCRdb analysed the 5' RACE reads with MiXCR anew, one entry per CDR3 protein. The table shows about 500,000 distinct CDR3 sequences, with 17% occurring only once. The data belong to a study of T cells after yellow fever vaccination. Study as a whole: Libraries from low-cell-number fractions were prepared with the SMART-Seq v4 Ultra Low Input RNA kit. Findings and caveats of the study: Subsequent booster samples again held most clones from primary vaccination (96% CD4, nearly 90% CD8). Abundant clonotypes (contaminants from the bulk population) could be present in FACS-sorted repertoires.

There are 15 residues in the CDR3. The V end was cut by 1 base, the J end by 7 bases, with 16 bases between. Germline loops: CDR1 LGHDT, CDR2 YNNKEL (reference sequence). The input for sequencing was PBMCs, taken 5 days after the first yellow fever vaccination. This clonotype originated in a man between 18 and 29 years old who received the YFV17D yellow fever vaccine. V usage is TRBV3-1 and J usage is TRBJ1-1; D is perhaps TRBD1 (5 bases). DNA for the CDR3: TGTGCCAGCAGCCAAGCCGACAGCACTCGAGGTGAAGCTTTCTTT. Amino acids: CASSQADSTRGEAFF.